This T cell receptor (beta chain) was profiled in a study of CD8 T cells in Susac syndrome. Study-wide findings and caveats: The study admitted that it had a relatively small number of individuals in its TCR sequencing and HLA analysis.

After extraction with the RNeasy kit, 0.5 to 1 ug of the RNA was reverse transcribed using random hexamers. The TCR beta CDR3 was amplified by immunoSEQ multiplex PCR across 54 Vbeta, 13 Jbeta. TCRdb fed the immunoSEQ multiplex PCR reads into MiXCR, producing one record per CDR3 protein. The data contain about 180,000 distinct CDR3 sequences, approximately 93% of them singletons. Germline V lookup: CDR1 SGHTA, CDR2 FQGNSA. The CDR3 loop spans 16 amino acids. V was clipped by 1 base and J by 4 bases; unmatched bases: 6. Sequencing of TCR beta covered CD8+ and CD4+ T cells obtained from blood. Negative isolation yielded CD4+ and CD8+ T cells, and FACS enriched TEMRA cells. On this clonotype: Its antigen is still unknown.

Source material: CD4+ T cells from PBMCs. This chain joins TRBV7-2 and TRBJ2-1; 8 bases match TRBD2. The receptor was isolated from a human donor with multiple sclerosis. The CDR3 bases are TGTGCCAGCAGCTTAGGAGCGGGAGCCGCGTACAATGAGCAGTTCTTC. This encodes CASSLGAGAAYNEQFF.